This T cell receptor beta chain stems from a study of molecular identifiers for immune sequencing clone quantification. CDR3 size: 14 residues. The germline V gene has CDR1 SGHVS and CDR2 FNYEAQ. V gave up 11 bases and J gave up 7 bases; unmatched junction bases: 15. From the PCR reads, TCRdb called clonotypes with MiXCR, one entry per CDR3 protein. The top ten hold about 0.79% of the sample, which has about 320,000 distinct CDR3 sequences, about 22% seen once. Study conclusions and caveats: Over 98% of effector molecules, but under 1% in naive cells, were held by clones with more than 20 RNA copies. Jurkat TCR RNA that was spiked in from one cell was reportedly detectable among 750,000 to 1,000,000 naive cells.

Turning to this clonotype: The antigen is undetermined. This sequence may be a read error, since a much larger clone differs from it by one base.

The clonotype comes from a human donor in good health. Some libraries in this study had Jurkat cell RNA spiked in. The chain joins TRBV7-6 to TRBJ2-7; 9 nucleotides align to TRBD1. Material for sequencing was naive CD8+ T cells from blood, with Jurkat cell RNA spiked in. The subset: FACS-sorted CD8+CD4-CCR7+CD45RA+ naive T cells. CDR3 nucleotide sequence: TGTGCCGGCGCTCCCGGGACAGGGTATCGAGAGCAGTACTTC. It encodes CAGAPGTGYREQYF.